These T cell receptor beta chains were read from a single sample in a study of T cell repertoires in cytomegalovirus infection. MiXCR was run by TCRdb on the reads, yielding one entry per CDR3 protein. The sample carries 100,000 to 150,000 distinct CDR3 sequences, 30% to 40% recorded once. Their antigens are not known. This sample comprised CD8+ T cells from cultured PBMCs, obtained from culture after CMV antigen stimulation. Receptors were obtained from a human donor in good health (CMV status not recorded). Some clones in this sample may be carry-over from other donors' samples. Each CDR3 is given with its conserved first and last residue. Fields, in order: D gene, J gene, V gene, clone size, CDR3 DNA, CDR3 protein. D genes are given only for firm matches. Clone size is given for some rows only: seen once, a few or many times, or a class if the clone is expanded.

>NA|TRBJ1-2|TRBV19|NA
TGTGCCAGTAGTGCGCGCACAGGGTTCGGCTACACCTTC
CASSARTGFGYTF
>NA|TRBJ2-2|TRBV7-6|NA
TGTGCCAGCAGCCTAGATCCCCAGGGATACGGGGAGCTGTTTTTT
CASSLDPQGYGELFF
>TRBD2|TRBJ2-1|TRBV6-2/TRBV6-3|few
TGTGCCAGCGACCGACTAGCGGGGGGGACTGAGCAGTTCTTC
CASDRLAGGTEQFF
>NA|TRBJ2-7|TRBV3-1|NA
TGTGCCAGCAGCCCCGGGCCGGGCGGTACCTACGAGCAGTACTTC
CASSPGPGGTYEQYF
>NA|TRBJ1-2|TRBV7-6|NA
TGTGCCAGCAGCCCGCCGAACGAGGGGCGGGATGGCTACACCTTC
CASSPPNEGRDGYTF
>NA|TRBJ2-3|TRBV7-7|NA
TGTGCTAGCAGCTTTGGTCCGGGGGAACTTGTTAATACGCAGTATTTT
CASSFGPGELVNTQYF
>NA|TRBJ1-6|TRBV20-1|NA
TGCAGTGCTAGAGATGAGACAGTGTATAATTCACCCCTCCACTTT
CSARDETVYNSPLHF
>TRBD2|TRBJ2-7|TRBV7-2|many
TGTGCCAGCAGGCCCGGTCATGGCGGGGGGACAACCTACGAGCAGTACTTC
CASRPGHGGGTTYEQYF
>NA|TRBJ2-7|TRBV12-3/TRBV12-4|few
TGTGCCAGCAGCCGACAGTTCAGCGAGCAGTACTTC
CASSRQFSEQYF
>TRBD1|TRBJ1-4|TRBV12-3/TRBV12-4|NA
TGTGCCAGCACTCCAACAGGGGGCGGCGAAAAACTGTTTTTT
CASTPTGGGEKLFF
>NA|TRBJ1-1|TRBV27|few
TGTGCCAGCAGTTTAAGGGCTCGGGGGAACACTGAAGCTTTCTTT
CASSLRARGNTEAFF
>NA|TRBJ1-1|TRBV27|NA
TGTGCCAGCAGTGCCCTCGCTGACATCCCTCCCGGTGAAGCTTTCTTT
CASSALADIPPGEAFF
>TRBD1|TRBJ1-1|TRBV3-1|few
TGTGCCAGCAGCCATACGGGACAGAGCACTGAAGCTTTCTTT
CASSHTGQSTEAFF
>TRBD1|TRBJ2-6|TRBV28|once
TGTGCCAGCAGGTCCGGGACAGGGAGTGATGGGGCCAACGTCCTGACTTTC
CASRSGTGSDGANVLTF
>NA|TRBJ2-5|TRBV15|NA
TGTGCCACCAGTGACGGCGGAGAGACCCAGTACTTC
CATSDGGETQYF
>TRBD2|TRBJ2-1|TRBV12-5|few
TGTGCTAGTGGACTAGCGGGGGGATACAATGAGCAGTTCTTC
CASGLAGGYNEQFF
>TRBD2|TRBJ2-1|TRBV7-6|few
TGTGCCAGCAGCGAAGATAGCGGGGACGCTTATGGGAATGAGCAGTTCTTC
CASSEDSGDAYGNEQFF
>TRBD1|TRBJ1-1|TRBV5-1|NA
TGCGCCAGCAGCACAGGACAGGGGCCAGCATCTGAAGCTTTCTTT
CASSTGQGPASEAFF
>TRBD2|TRBJ2-6|TRBV28|few
TGTGCCAGCAGTTCCGGGACTAGACGGTCTGGGGCCAACGTCCTGACTTTC
CASSSGTRRSGANVLTF
>TRBD2|TRBJ2-5|TRBV29-1|NA
TGCAGCGTGGGGGCCGAGCGGGGGGGCCTGGAGACCCAGTACTTC
CSVGAERGGLETQYF
>TRBD2|TRBJ2-5|TRBV5-1|NA
TGCGCCAGCATGAGGTGGTCGTCGGCTAGCGGGGGGGAGTACCAAGAGACCCAGTACTTC
CASMRWSSASGGEYQETQYF
>NA|TRBJ2-3|TRBV7-6|NA
TGTGCCAGCAGGTCCCCGAGGGGATCTAGCACAGATACGCAGTATTTT
CASRSPRGSSTDTQYF
>NA|TRBJ2-7|TRBV2|NA
TGTGCCAGCAGTGAATATATGGCAGTTACCTACGAGCAGTACTTC
CASSEYMAVTYEQYF
>NA|TRBJ1-1|TRBV5-5|NA
TGTGCCAGCAGCTTGGGTGACCTGAACACTGAAGCTTTCTTT
CASSLGDLNTEAFF
>NA|TRBJ1-5|TRBV19|NA
TGTGCCAGTAGTCAAGACAGAGCGTATAGCAATCAGCCCCAGCATTTT
CASSQDRAYSNQPQHF
>NA|TRBJ2-7|TRBV10-3|few
TGTGCCCCCCGGTGGAGAGGGTTCCTTTACGAGCAGTACTTC
CAPRWRGFLYEQYF
>NA|TRBJ2-7|TRBV27|few
TGTGCCAGCAGTTTTGGTGCAGGTGCCTACGAGCAGTACTTC
CASSFGAGAYEQYF
>NA|TRBJ2-1|TRBV5-6|NA
TGTGCCAGCAGCTTTGTCCGTGAGCAGTTCTTC
CASSFVREQFF
>TRBD2|TRBJ2-2|TRBV10-3|NA
TGTGCCATTCCGGGACTAGCGGGGGGAAAACCCGCGAACACCGGGGAGCTGTTTTTT
CAIPGLAGGKPANTGELFF
>TRBD2|TRBJ2-1|TRBV7-9|NA
TGTGCCAGCAGGCCCACTAGCGGGGGGGCCGCTGGTGAGCAGTTCTTC
CASRPTSGGAAGEQFF
>NA|TRBJ2-7|TRBV7-6|NA
TGTGCCAGCAGCTTAGCGGAGGGGAGCTCCTACGAGCAGTACTTC
CASSLAEGSSYEQYF
>NA|TRBJ2-7|TRBV28|few
TGTGCCAGCAGTGGGGGGAGGGCTCGGACAGGGATAAAACGGACCTACGAGCAGTACTTC
CASSGGRARTGIKRTYEQYF
>TRBD1|TRBJ2-2|TRBV4-1|once
TGCGCCAGCAGCCAAGGGCCCCCGGGACAGGGGGCCACCGGGGAGCTGTTTTTT
CASSQGPPGQGATGELFF
>NA|TRBJ2-7|TRBV28|NA
TGTGCCACCAAAACCAGTTGGGGCTCCTACGAGCAGTACTTC
CATKTSWGSYEQYF
>TRBD1|TRBJ2-2|TRBV20-1|few
TGCAGTGTCTGGGACAGGGCGAACACCGGGGAGCTGTTTTTT
CSVWDRANTGELFF
>TRBD1|TRBJ1-4|TRBV29-1|once
TGCAGCGTTGTTTTGGGACAGGGGGATCTGAGACTGTTTTTT
CSVVLGQGDLRLFF
>TRBD1|TRBJ1-1|TRBV7-6|NA
TGTGCCAGCAGCTTAGGCGCGACAGGGGGCACTGAAGCTTTCTTT
CASSLGATGGTEAFF
>TRBD2|TRBJ2-4|TRBV4-2|few
TGTGCCAGCAGCCAAGGTCCGGGGGGGGAATACAAAAACATTCAGTACTTC
CASSQGPGGEYKNIQYF
>TRBD1|TRBJ1-6|TRBV20-1|NA
TGCAGTGCTAGAGATGCCGGGACAGGGGGCGTGGGCTCCTATAATTCACCCCTCCACTTT
CSARDAGTGGVGSYNSPLHF
>NA|TRBJ2-3|TRBV7-6|NA
TGTGCCAGCAGCTCCCTCGAGGGTAGCACAGATACGCAGTATTTT
CASSSLEGSTDTQYF
>TRBD1|TRBJ1-5|TRBV12-3/TRBV12-4|few
TGTGCCAGCAGCACGGCTCGACAGGGGGGATATAGCAATCAGCCCCAGCATTTT
CASSTARQGGYSNQPQHF
>NA|TRBJ2-7|TRBV7-9|NA
TGTGCCAGCAGCCCACAAGGGCGTGTAGACGAGCAGTACTTC
CASSPQGRVDEQYF
>NA|TRBJ2-1|TRBV4-2|NA
TGTGCCAGCAGTCCGACGGGAAATGAGCAGTTCTTC
CASSPTGNEQFF
>NA|TRBJ2-1|TRBV4-1|NA
TGCGCCAGCAGCCTCCTTCAAGGGGGGGGCAGTAAGCTCAATGAGCAGTTCTTC
CASSLLQGGGSKLNEQFF
>NA|TRBJ1-5|TRBV7-8|few
TGTGCCAGCAGCTTACCCACTTTGGGGGTCCCTAGCAATCAGCCCCAGCATTTT
CASSLPTLGVPSNQPQHF
>TRBD1|TRBJ2-1|TRBV7-9|few
TGTGCCAGCAGCTTTATTGGGACAGGGGTCAATGAGCAGTTCTTC
CASSFIGTGVNEQFF
>NA|TRBJ1-1|TRBV7-9|few
TGTGCCAGCAGCCAAGGGCCGGGAAGGAACACTGAAGCTTTCTTT
CASSQGPGRNTEAFF
>TRBD2|TRBJ2-2|TRBV6-4|many
TGTGCCAGTTCCCCCACTAGCGGGGCCACCGGGGAGCTGTTTTTT
CASSPTSGATGELFF